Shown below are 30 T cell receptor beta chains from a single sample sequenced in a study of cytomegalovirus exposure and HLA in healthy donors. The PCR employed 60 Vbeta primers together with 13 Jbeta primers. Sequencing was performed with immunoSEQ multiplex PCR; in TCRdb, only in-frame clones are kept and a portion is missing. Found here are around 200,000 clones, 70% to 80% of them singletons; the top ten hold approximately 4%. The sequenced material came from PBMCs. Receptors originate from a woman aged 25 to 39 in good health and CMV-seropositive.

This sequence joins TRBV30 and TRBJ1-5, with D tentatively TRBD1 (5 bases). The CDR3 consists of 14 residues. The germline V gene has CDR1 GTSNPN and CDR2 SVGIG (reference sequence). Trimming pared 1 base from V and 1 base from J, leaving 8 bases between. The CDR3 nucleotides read TGTGCCTGGAGTGGGGGGGGGAGCAATCAGCCCCAGCATTTT. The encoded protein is CAWSGGGSNQPQHF.

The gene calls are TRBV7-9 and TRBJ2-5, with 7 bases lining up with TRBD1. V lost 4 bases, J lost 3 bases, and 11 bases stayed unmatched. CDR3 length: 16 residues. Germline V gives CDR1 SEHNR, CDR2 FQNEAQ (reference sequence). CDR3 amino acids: CASSSMREQGKETQYF. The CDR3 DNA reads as TGTGCCAGCAGCTCCATGAGAGAACAGGGGAAAGAGACCCAGTACTTC.

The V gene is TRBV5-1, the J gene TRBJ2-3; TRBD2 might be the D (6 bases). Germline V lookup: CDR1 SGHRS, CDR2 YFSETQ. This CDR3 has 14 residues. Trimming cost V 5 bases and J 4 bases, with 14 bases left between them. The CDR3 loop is CASREGGWADTQYF. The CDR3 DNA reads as TGCGCCAGCAGAGAGGGAGGTTGGGCAGATACGCAGTATTTT.

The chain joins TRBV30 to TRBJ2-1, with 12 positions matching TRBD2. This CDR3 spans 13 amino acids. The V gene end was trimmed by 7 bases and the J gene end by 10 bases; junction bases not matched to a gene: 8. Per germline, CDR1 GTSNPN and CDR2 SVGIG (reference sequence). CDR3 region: CAYTSGRNREQFF. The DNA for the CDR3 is TGTGCCTATACTAGCGGGAGGAATAGAGAGCAGTTCTTC. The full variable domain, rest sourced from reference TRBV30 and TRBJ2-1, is SQTIHQWPATLVQPVGSPLSLECTVEGTSNPNLYWYRQAAGRGLQLLFYSVGIGQISSEVPQNLSASRPQDRQFILSSKKLLLSDSGFYLCAYTSGRNREQFFGPGTRLTVL.

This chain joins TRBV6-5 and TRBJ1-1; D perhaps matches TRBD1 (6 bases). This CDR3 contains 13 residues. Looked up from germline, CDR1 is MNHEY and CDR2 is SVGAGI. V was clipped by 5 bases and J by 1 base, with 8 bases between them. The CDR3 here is CASSRRGNTEAFF. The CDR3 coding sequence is TGTGCCAGCAGTCGCAGGGGGAACACTGAAGCTTTCTTT.

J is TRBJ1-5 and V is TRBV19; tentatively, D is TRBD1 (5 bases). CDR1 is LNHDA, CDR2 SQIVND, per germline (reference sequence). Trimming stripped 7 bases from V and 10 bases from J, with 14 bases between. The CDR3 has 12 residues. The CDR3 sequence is CASTRGTGPQHF. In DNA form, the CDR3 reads TGTGCCAGTACTCGGGGGACTGGTCCCCAGCATTTT. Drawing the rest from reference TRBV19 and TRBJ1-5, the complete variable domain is DGGITQSPKYLFRKEGQNVTLSCEQNLNHDAMYWYRQDPGQGLRLIYYSQIVNDFQKGDIAEGYSVSREKKESFPLTVTSAQKNPTAFYLCASTRGTGPQHFGDGTRLSIL.

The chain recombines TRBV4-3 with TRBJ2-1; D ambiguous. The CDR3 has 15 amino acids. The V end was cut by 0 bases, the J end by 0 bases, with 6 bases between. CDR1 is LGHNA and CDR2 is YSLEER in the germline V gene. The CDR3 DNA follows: TGCGCCAGCAGCCAAGACCCAGGCTCCTACAATGAGCAGTTCTTC. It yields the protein CASSQDPGSYNEQFF.

The CDR3 nucleotides read TGTGCCAGCTCACAAGGACTAGGAGAATCCGAGTGGGTTGGCTACACCTTC. Translation: CASSQGLGESEWVGYTF. The chain employs TRBV18 and TRBJ1-2, with D uncertain. CDR3 length: 17 residues. Germline V gene lookup returns CDR1 KGHSH and CDR2 LQKENI. V was clipped by 4 bases and J by 7 bases, with 25 bases between them.

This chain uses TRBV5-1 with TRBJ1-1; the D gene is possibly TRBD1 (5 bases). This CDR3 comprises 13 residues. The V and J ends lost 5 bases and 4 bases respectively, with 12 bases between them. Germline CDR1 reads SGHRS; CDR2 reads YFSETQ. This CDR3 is CASRPPGGTEAFF. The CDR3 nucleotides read TGCGCCAGCAGGCCCCCGGGGGGCACTGAAGCTTTCTTT.

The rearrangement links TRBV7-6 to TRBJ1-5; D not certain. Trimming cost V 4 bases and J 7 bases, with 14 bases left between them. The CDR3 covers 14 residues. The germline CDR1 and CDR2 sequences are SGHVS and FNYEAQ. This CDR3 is CASSSLPEVQPQHF. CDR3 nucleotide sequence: TGTGCCAGCAGCTCCCTACCCGAAGTACAGCCCCAGCATTTT.

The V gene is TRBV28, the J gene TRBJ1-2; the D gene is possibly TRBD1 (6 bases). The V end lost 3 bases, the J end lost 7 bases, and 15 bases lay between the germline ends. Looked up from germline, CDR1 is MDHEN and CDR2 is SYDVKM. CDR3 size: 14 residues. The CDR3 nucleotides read TGTGCCAGCAGTTTCAGTGGGCAGGGGTTTGGCTACACCTTC. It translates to CASSFSGQGFGYTF.

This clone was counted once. CDR3 coding DNA: TGTGCCAGCAGCTTAGGGACAGGGGCCTACGAGCAGTACTTC. Translation: CASSLGTGAYEQYF. This chain links TRBV11-2 with TRBJ2-7, with 9 bases lining up with TRBD1. The V gene's germline CDR1 is SGHAT and CDR2 FQNNGV. Trimming took 1 base from V and 2 from J; bases not matched to a gene: 0. The CDR3 has 14 amino acids.

CDR3: CASSLAISGTGRETQYF. The CDR3 DNA follows: TGCGCCAGCAGCTTGGCGATTTCCGGGACAGGGCGGGAGACCCAGTACTTC. The chain is built from TRBV5-1 and TRBJ2-5, with TRBD1 identical over 9 bases. Germline V gene data show CDR1 as SGHRS and CDR2 as YFSETQ. Unmatched junction bases numbered 11, after V lost 0 bases and J lost 5 bases. This CDR3 has 17 residues.

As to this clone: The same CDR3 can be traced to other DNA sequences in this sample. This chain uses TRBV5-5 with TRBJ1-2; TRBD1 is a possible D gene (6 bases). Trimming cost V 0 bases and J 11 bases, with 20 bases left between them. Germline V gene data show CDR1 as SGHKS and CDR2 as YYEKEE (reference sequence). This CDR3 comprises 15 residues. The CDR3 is CASSLEQGILRGYTF. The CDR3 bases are TGTGCCAGCAGCTTGGAACAGGGTATTCTGCGTGGTTACACCTTC.

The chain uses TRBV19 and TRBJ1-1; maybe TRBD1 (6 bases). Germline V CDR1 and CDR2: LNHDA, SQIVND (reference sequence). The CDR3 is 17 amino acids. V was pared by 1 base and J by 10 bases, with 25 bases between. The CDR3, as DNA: TGTGCCAGTAGTATAGGGGTTCTGGGGGCGCCTAGCCACCGAGCTTTCTTT. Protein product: CASSIGVLGAPSHRAFF.

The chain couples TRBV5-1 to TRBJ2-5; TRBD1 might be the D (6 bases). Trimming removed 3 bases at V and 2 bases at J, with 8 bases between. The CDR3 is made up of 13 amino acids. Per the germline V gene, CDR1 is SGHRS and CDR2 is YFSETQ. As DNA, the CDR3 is TGCGCCAGCAGCTCACAGGGACAAGAGACCCAGTACTTC. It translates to CASSSQGQETQYF.

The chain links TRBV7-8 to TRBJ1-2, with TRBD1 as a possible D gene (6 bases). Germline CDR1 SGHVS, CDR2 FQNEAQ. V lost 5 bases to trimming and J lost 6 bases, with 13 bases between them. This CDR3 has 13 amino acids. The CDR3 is CASSDLAGDGYTF. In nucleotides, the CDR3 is TGTGCCAGCAGCGATTTAGCAGGGGATGGCTACACCTTC.

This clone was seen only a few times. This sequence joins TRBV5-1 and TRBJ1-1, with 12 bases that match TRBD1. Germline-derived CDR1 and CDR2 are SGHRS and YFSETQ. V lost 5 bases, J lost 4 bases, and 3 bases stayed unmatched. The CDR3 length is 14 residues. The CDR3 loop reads CASSWDRGLTEAFF. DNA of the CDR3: TGCGCCAGCAGTTGGGACAGGGGGCTCACTGAAGCTTTCTTT.

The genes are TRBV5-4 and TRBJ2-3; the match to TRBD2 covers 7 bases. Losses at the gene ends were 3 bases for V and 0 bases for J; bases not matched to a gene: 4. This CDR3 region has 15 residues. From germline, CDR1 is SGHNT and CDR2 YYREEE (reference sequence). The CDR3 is CASSSSSGSTDTQYF. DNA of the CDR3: TGTGCCAGCAGCTCGTCTAGCGGAAGCACAGATACGCAGTATTTT.

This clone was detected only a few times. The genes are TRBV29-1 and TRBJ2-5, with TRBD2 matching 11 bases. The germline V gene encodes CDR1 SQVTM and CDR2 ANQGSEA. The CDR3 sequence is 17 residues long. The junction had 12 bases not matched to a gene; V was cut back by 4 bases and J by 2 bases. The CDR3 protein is CSVGPLTSGRRQETQYF. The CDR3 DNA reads TGCAGCGTTGGGCCCCTTACTAGCGGGAGAAGGCAAGAGACCCAGTACTTC.

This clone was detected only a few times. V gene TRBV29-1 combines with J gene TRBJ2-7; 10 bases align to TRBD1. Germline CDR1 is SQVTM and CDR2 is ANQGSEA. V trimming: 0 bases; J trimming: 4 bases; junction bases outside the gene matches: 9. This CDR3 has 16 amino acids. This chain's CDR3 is CSVEETGTGVEYEQYF. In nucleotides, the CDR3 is TGCAGCGTTGAAGAAACCGGGACAGGGGTCGAGTACGAGCAGTACTTC.

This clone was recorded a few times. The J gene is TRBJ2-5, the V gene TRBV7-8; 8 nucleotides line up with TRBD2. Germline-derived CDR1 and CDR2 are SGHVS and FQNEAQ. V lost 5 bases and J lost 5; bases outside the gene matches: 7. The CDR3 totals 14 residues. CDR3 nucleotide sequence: TGTGCCAGCAGCCCGGGACTAGGAAGGGAGACCCAGTACTTC. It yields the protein CASSPGLGRETQYF.

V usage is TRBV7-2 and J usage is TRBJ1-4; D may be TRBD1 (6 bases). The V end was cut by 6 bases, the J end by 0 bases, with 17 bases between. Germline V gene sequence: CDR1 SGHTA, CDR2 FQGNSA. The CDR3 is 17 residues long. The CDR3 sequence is CASRWTTGFATNEKLFF. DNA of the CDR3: TGTGCCAGCAGATGGACAACAGGGTTCGCAACTAATGAAAAACTGTTTTTT.

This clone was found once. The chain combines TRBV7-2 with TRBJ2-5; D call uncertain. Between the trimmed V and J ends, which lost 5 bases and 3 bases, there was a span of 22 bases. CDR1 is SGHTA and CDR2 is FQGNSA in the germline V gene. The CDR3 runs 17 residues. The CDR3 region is CASSAQPPWAYEETQYF. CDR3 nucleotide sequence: TGTGCCAGCAGCGCCCAACCCCCCTGGGCCTATGAAGAGACCCAGTACTTC.

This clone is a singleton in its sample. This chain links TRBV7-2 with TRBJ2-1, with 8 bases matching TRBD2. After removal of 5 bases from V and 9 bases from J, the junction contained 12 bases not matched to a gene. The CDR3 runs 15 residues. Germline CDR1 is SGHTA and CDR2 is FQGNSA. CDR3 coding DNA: TGTGCCAGCAGCCGAAATGCCGGGGGGGCCGCTGAGCAGTTCTTC. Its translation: CASSRNAGGAAEQFF. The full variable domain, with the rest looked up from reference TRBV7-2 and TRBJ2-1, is GAGVSQSPSNKVTEKGKDVELRCDPISGHTALYWYRQSLGQGLEFLIYFQGNSAPDKSGLPSDRFSAERTGGSVSTLTIQRTQQEDSAVYLCASSRNAGGAAEQFFGPGTRLTVL.

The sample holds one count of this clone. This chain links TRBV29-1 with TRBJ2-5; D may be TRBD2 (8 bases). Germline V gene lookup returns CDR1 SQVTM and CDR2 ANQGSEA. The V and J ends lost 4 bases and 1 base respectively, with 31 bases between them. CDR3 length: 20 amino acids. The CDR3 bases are TGCAGCGTTGCGGGGGGGACAGACTCACCGGAGCGGGAGACCCAAGAGACCCAGTACTTC. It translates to CSVAGGTDSPERETQETQYF.

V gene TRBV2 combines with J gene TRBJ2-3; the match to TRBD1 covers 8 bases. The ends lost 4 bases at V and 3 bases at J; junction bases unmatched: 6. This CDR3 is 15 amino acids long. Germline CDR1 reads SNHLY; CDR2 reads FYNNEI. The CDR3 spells CASSGGQGGTDTQYF. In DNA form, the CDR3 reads TGTGCCAGCAGTGGAGGACAGGGAGGTACAGATACGCAGTATTTT.

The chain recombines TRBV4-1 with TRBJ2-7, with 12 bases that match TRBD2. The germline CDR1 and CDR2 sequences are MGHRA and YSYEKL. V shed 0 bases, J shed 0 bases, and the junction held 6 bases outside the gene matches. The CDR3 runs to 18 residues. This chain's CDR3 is CASSQDASGRALSYEQYF. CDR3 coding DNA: TGCGCCAGCAGCCAAGACGCTAGCGGGAGGGCCCTCTCCTACGAGCAGTACTTC.

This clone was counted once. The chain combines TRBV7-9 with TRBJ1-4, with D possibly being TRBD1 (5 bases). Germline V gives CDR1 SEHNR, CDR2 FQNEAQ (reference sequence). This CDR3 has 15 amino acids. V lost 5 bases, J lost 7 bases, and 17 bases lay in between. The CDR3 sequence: CASSQWGGRSEKLFF. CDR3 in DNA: TGTGCCAGCAGCCAGTGGGGGGGGAGAAGTGAAAAACTGTTTTTT.

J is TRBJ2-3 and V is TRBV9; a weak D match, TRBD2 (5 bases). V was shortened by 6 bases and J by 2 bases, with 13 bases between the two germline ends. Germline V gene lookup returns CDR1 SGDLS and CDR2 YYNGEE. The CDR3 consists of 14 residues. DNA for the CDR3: TGTGCCAGCACTTCACTAGAATCCACAGATACGCAGTATTTT. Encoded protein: CASTSLESTDTQYF.